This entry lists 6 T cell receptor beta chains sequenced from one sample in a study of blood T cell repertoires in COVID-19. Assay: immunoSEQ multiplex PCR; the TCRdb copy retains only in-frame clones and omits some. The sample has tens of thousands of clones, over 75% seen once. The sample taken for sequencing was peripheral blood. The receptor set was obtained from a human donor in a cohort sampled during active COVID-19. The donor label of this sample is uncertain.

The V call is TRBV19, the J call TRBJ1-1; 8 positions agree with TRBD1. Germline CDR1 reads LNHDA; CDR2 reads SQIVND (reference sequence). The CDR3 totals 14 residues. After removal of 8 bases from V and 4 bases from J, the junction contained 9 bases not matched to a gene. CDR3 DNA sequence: TGTGCCAGTTTTCTCAGGGGGCCTGGCACTGAAGCTTTCTTT. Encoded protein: CASFLRGPGTEAFF.

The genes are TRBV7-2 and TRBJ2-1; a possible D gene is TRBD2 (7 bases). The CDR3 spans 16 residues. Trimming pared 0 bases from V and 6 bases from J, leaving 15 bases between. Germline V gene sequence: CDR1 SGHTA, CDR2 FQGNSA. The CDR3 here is CASSLAGGGRVNEQFF. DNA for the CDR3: TGTGCCAGCAGCTTAGCGGGGGGGGGCCGGGTCAATGAGCAGTTCTTC.

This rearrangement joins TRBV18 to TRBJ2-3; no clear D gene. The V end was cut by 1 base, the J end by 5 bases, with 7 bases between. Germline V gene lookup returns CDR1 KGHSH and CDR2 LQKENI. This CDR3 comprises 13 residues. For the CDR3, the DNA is TGTGCCAGCTCACCACGCGGTGGAGATACGCAGTATTTT. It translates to CASSPRGGDTQYF.

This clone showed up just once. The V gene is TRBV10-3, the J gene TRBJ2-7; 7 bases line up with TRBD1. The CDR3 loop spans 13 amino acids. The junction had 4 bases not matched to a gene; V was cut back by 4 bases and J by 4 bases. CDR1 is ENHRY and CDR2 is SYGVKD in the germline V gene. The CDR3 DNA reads TGTGCCATCAGTGGGCAACAGGGGTACGAGCAGTACTTC. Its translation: CAISGQQGYEQYF.

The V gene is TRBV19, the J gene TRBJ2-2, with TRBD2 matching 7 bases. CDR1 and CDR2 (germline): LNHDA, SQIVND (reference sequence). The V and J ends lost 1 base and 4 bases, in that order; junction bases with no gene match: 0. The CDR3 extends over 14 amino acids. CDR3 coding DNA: TGTGCCAGTAGTATAGGCGGGAGCACCGGGGAGCTGTTTTTT. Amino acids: CASSIGGSTGELFF.

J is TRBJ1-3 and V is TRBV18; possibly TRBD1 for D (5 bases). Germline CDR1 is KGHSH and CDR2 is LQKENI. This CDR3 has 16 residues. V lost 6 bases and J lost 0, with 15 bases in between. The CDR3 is CASSPNPGSSGNTIYF. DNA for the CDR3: TGTGCCAGCTCCCCCAACCCAGGGTCCTCTGGAAACACCATATATTTT.